Below are 8 T cell receptor beta chains sequenced from a single sample in a study of T cell responses to AZD1222 COVID-19 vaccine (dated by TCRdb to about 2021). In the paper's terms, the time point label means: about 28 days (+/-7) after the second vaccine dose. The library was obtained by the immunoSEQ multiplex PCR assay. Entries here come from immuneACCESS through TCRdb and include only in-frame sequences with V and J called. Some clones fail to appear in such tables; in the studies checked, an unresolved V gene covers under half of the shortfall, and the cause of the remainder is unknown. The sample has about 25,000 clones on record, roughly 87% of them singletons. About 35% of the sample is in the top ten clones. The sample consisted of peripheral blood, taken 28 days after the second AZD1222 dose. Receptors originate from an adult who received the AZD1222 COVID-19 vaccine.

The chain carries TRBV7-9 and TRBJ2-2; D uncertain. The CDR3 runs 15 residues. The ends were cut back, 4 bases at V and 4 bases at J, with 13 bases in the middle. Germline V gene sequence: CDR1 SEHNR, CDR2 FQNEAQ (reference sequence). The CDR3 coding sequence is TGTGCCAGCAGCTCCCGGACGCCTAGCACCGGGGAGCTGTTTTTT. Its protein product is CASSSRTPSTGELFF.

This chain links TRBV28 with TRBJ1-1; 10 bases map to TRBD1. CDR1 MDHEN and CDR2 SYDVKM come from the germline V gene. The CDR3 has 15 residues. V trimming: 8 bases; J trimming: 5 bases; junction bases outside the gene matches: 11. CDR3 sequence (DNA): TGTGCCAGCCGCCATCGGACAGGGGGTAGGACTGAAGCTTTCTTT. It specifies CASRHRTGGRTEAFF.

The V and J genes are TRBV27 and TRBJ2-1; 14 bases line up with TRBD2. The germline V gene encodes CDR1 MNHEY and CDR2 SMNVEV (reference sequence). This CDR3 contains 17 residues. Trimming removed 5 bases from V and 2 bases from J; junction bases left unmatched: 5. CDR3 protein: CASSQGLAGAAYNEQFF. Here the CDR3 DNA reads TGTGCCAGCAGTCAGGGACTAGCGGGAGCAGCCTACAATGAGCAGTTCTTC.

This sequence joins TRBV12-3 or TRBV12-4 and TRBJ1-1; D gene uncertain. This CDR3 is built from 13 residues. Deletions cut 6 bases from V and 1 base from J, with 9 bases between. CDR3 in amino acids: CASRWTANTEAFF. The CDR3 DNA reads TGTGCCAGCAGGTGGACGGCGAACACTGAAGCTTTCTTT.

The V gene is TRBV6-5, the J gene TRBJ1-5, with D possibly TRBD1 on 5 matching bases. The CDR3 length is 15 residues. Germline CDR1 and CDR2: MNHEY and SVGAGI. The V and J ends lost 0 bases and 5 bases respectively, with 11 bases between them. The CDR3 is CASSYSMGGDQPQHF. DNA of the CDR3: TGTGCCAGCAGTTACTCGATGGGGGGAGATCAGCCCCAGCATTTT.

V usage is TRBV29-1 and J usage is TRBJ1-6, with TRBD1 as a possible D gene (5 bases). Trimming stripped 7 bases from V and 2 bases from J, with 9 bases between. CDR3 length equals 13 residues. Germline V gene data show CDR1 as SQVTM and CDR2 as ANQGSEA. The CDR3 DNA is TGCAGCGCGCAGGGAACCTATAATTCACCCCTCCACTTT. This translates into CSAQGTYNSPLHF.

The chain links TRBV11-2 to TRBJ1-2, with 7 bases lining up with TRBD1. The CDR3 has 13 residues. V shed 5 bases and J 4 bases; nucleotides not matched to a gene: 4. Germline V gene data show CDR1 as SGHAT and CDR2 as FQNNGV. In DNA, the CDR3 is TGTGCCAGCAGCCCGACAGGGAGCTATGGCTACACCTTC. This sequence encodes CASSPTGSYGYTF.

The chain carries TRBV9 and TRBJ2-2; TRBD2 might be the D (6 bases). Germline CDR1 SGDLS, CDR2 YYNGEE. The CDR3 length is 16 residues. Trimming pared 3 bases from V and 2 bases from J, leaving 14 bases between. The CDR3 DNA is TGTGCCAGCAGCGAGACTGTGGGAGGCAACACCGGGGAGCTGTTTTTT. It translates to CASSETVGGNTGELFF.